A selection of T cell receptor beta chains follows, all from one sample in a study of blood T cell repertoires in COVID-19. Produced via immunoSEQ multiplex PCR; TCRdb's table is partial and in-frame only. The sample lists roughly 100,000 clones; 91% were seen once. Source material: peripheral blood. The receptors derive from a human donor with active COVID-19. The donor label of this sample is uncertain. CDR3s include the opening cysteine and the closing phenylalanine or tryptophan.

v_call: TRBV27
j_call: TRBJ2-7
cdr3_aa: CASGITGGVSYEQYF

v_call: TRBV2
j_call: TRBJ1-2
cdr3_aa: CASSADRVAGYTF

v_call: TRBV6-2/TRBV6-3
j_call: TRBJ2-1
cdr3_aa: CASSYWKGLAGGGSYNEQFF

v_call: TRBV3-1/TRBV3-2
j_call: TRBJ2-1
cdr3_aa: CASSQDLSHADEQFF

v_call: TRBV5-1
j_call: TRBJ2-3
cdr3_aa: CASSLGLTDTQYF

v_call: TRBV19
j_call: TRBJ2-3
cdr3_aa: CASSILRGGGSDTQYF

v_call: TRBV11-2
j_call: TRBJ2-3
cdr3_aa: CASSRLGGPDTQYF

v_call: TRBV14
j_call: TRBJ2-7
cdr3_aa: CASSQDHGEQYF

v_call: TRBV19
j_call: TRBJ1-1
cdr3_aa: CASSLSQGKAFF

v_call: TRBV7-9
j_call: TRBJ2-2
cdr3_aa: CASSLGDRATGELFF